This record concerns one T cell receptor beta chain sequence. Its antigen is not identified. Sequencing was performed with immunoSEQ multiplex PCR; in TCRdb, only in-frame clones are kept and a portion is missing. This table holds about 74,000 clones, approximately 84% found once. Healthy donors had no documented immune events, such as infections, while sampled. This entry comes from a study of identifying expanded T cells in peripheral blood. General observations from the study: Over approximately two and four weeks, about 17 and 20 clones changed, versus around 1.1 between replicates.

The CDR3 is 18 amino acids. The junction had 9 bases not matched to a gene; V was cut back by 4 bases and J by 0 bases. Germline-derived CDR1 and CDR2 are SGHAT and FQNNGV. This receptor was identified in a person between 18 and 69 years old in good health. V is TRBV11-2 and J is TRBJ2-1, with 10 bases matching TRBD2. Sample: blood. The CDR3 region is CASSSRSSGRGSYNEQFF. Written as DNA, the CDR3 is TGTGCCAGCAGCTCCCGTAGCAGCGGGAGGGGCTCCTACAATGAGCAGTTCTTC.